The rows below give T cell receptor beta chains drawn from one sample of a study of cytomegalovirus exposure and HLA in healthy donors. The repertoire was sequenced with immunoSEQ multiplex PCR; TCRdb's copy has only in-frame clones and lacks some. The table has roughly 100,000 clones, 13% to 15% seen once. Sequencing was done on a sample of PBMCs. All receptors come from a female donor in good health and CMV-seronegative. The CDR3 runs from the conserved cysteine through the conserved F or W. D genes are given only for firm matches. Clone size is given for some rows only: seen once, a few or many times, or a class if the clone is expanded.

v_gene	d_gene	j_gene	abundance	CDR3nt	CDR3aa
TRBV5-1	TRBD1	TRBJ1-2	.	TGCGCCAGCAGCTGGGACAGGGTTACCTATGGCTACACCTTC	CASSWDRVTYGYTF
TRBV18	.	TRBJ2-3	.	TGTGCCAGCTCACCACGGCAGGGAAACACAGATACGCAGTATTTT	CASSPRQGNTDTQYF
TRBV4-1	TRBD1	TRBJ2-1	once	TGCGCCAGCAGCCAAGGGACAGGGGGGAGTGAGCAGTTCTTC	CASSQGTGGSEQFF
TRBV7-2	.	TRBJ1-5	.	TGTGCCAGCAGCTTAGACAGGGACAATCAGCCCCAGCATTTT	CASSLDRDNQPQHF
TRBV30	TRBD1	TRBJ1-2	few	TGTGCCTGTCGCACAGGGGGCAACTATGGCTACACCTTC	CACRTGGNYGYTF
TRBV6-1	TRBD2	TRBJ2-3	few	TGTGCCAGCAGGCTAGCGGGGGACACAGATACGCAGTATTTT	CASRLAGDTDTQYF
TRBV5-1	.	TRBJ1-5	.	TGCGCCAGCAGGCACCTCCGGGGGGGCTGGGGCAATCAGCCCCAGCATTTT	CASRHLRGGWGNQPQHF
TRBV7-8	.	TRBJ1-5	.	TGTGCCAGCAGCTTAGTAATCGGCGGCGGCAATCAGCCCCAGCATTTT	CASSLVIGGGNQPQHF
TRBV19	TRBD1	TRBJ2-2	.	TGTGCCAGTAGTCCAAGGGGGACAGGGGGCACCGGGGAGCTGTTTTTT	CASSPRGTGGTGELFF
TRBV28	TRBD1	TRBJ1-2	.	TGTGCCAGCAGGGAGGCAGGGGACAGTCGTGGCTACACCTTC	CASREAGDSRGYTF
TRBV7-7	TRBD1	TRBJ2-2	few	TGTGCTAGCAGCTTAGGGGGCGCGACTGAGCTGTTTTTT	CASSLGGATELFF
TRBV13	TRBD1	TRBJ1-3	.	TGTGCCAGCAGCACACTACCGGGGACAGAGTACAGCTCTGGAAACACCATATATTTT	CASSTLPGTEYSSGNTIYF
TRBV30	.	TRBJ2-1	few	TGTGCCTGGAGTAGCCGAGCGGATTCCTACAATGAGCAGTTCTTC	CAWSSRADSYNEQFF
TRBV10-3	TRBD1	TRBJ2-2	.	TGTGCCATCGGACAGGGGAACACCGGGGAGCTGTTTTTT	CAIGQGNTGELFF
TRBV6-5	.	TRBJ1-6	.	TGTGCCAGCAGTTACTCCGCCAGGGCCGGTTCACCCCTCCACTTT	CASSYSARAGSPLHF
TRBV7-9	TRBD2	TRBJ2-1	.	TGTGCCAGCACCCCTGGGAGCGGGGGGAGGCGGAATGAGCAGTTCTTC	CASTPGSGGRRNEQFF
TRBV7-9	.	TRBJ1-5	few	TGTGCCAGCAGCAGCGGGGGGAGCAATCAGCCCCAGCATTTT	CASSSGGSNQPQHF
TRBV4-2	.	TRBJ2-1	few	TGTGCCAGCAGCCCACGGGACAACCTCTACAATGAGCAGTTCTTC	CASSPRDNLYNEQFF
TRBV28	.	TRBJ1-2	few	TGTGCCAGCAGCAAACAGCTCGCCGAAATCAGCTCAGTCTTCTATGGCTACACCTTC	CASSKQLAEISSVFYGYTF
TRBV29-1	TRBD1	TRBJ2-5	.	TGCAGCGCCAGGACAGGGGCGGGTGAGACCCAGTACTTC	CSARTGAGETQYF
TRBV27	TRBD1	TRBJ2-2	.	TGTGCCAGCAGTTTAGGGGCCAAGGGGGCTTTCACCGGGGAGCTGTTTTTT	CASSLGAKGAFTGELFF
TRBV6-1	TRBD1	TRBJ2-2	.	TGTGCCAGCAGTGAAGTACCCGGGACAGCCTTCAACACCGGGGAGCTGTTTTTT	CASSEVPGTAFNTGELFF
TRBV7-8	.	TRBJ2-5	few	TGTGCCAGCAGCTTCGTCCAGGGTCAGGGCGAGACCCAGTACTTC	CASSFVQGQGETQYF
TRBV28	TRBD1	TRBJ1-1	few	TGTGCCAGCAGACCGGGACAGGGAGTTTACAACACTGAAGCTTTCTTT	CASRPGQGVYNTEAFF
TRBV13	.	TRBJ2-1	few	TGTGCCAGCTCCGGACTCGTGGATTACAATGAGCAGTTCTTC	CASSGLVDYNEQFF
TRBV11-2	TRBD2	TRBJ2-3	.	TGTGCCAGCAGCTTGACTAGCGGGGGGATTAGCACAGATACGCAGTATTTT	CASSLTSGGISTDTQYF
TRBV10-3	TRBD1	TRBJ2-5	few	TGTGCCATCAAAGGGGACAGGGGGCAAGAGACCCAGTACTTC	CAIKGDRGQETQYF
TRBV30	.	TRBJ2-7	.	TGTGCCTGGAGTGTAGGGAGAACCTACGAGCAGTACTTC	CAWSVGRTYEQYF
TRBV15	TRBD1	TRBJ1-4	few	TGTGCCACCAGACAGACAGGGGGAGACGAAAAACTGTTTTTT	CATRQTGGDEKLFF
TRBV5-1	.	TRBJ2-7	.	TGCGCCAGCAGCACATTCTCGGGCTCCTACGAGCAGTACTTC	CASSTFSGSYEQYF
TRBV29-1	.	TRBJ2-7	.	TGCAGCGTTGAGGCAGGGATGGGCTACGAGCAGTACTTC	CSVEAGMGYEQYF
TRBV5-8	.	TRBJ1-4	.	TGTGCCAGCAGCTTGACCGAGAAACTGTTTTTT	CASSLTEKLFF
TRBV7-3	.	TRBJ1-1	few	TGTGCCAGCAGCTTAGAAGCGGGGCGGACTGAAGCTTTCTTT	CASSLEAGRTEAFF
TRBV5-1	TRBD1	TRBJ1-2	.	TGCGCCAGCAGCTTGGCCTTAACAGGGGGAAATCTGGATGGCTACACCTTC	CASSLALTGGNLDGYTF
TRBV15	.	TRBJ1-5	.	TGTGCCACCAGCAGAGCGACTACATCCCCCTTTTCACAAACAGAGATCAATCAGCCCCAGCATTTT	CATSRATTSPFSQTEINQPQHF
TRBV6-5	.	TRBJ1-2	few	TGTGCCAGCAGTTTCACCAGGATCTATGGCTACACCTTC	CASSFTRIYGYTF
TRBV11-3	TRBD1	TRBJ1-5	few	TGTGCCAGCAGCTTACCGACAGGGGTTAGCAATCAGCCCCAGCATTTT	CASSLPTGVSNQPQHF
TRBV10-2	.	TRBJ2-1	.	TGCGCCAGCAGTGAGGGGGAGGGGGGCCCCTACAATGAGCAGTTCTTC	CASSEGEGGPYNEQFF
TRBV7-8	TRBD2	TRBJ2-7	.	TGTGCCAGCAGCAATCTAGCGGGGGGGCCCTACGAGCAGTACTTC	CASSNLAGGPYEQYF
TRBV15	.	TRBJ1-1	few	TGTGCCACCAGCAGAGATGGGACACTGGCTTTCTTT	CATSRDGTLAFF
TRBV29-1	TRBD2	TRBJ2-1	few	TGCAGCGTTGAGGGCGGGAGTGGGACCTACAATGAGCAGTTCTTC	CSVEGGSGTYNEQFF
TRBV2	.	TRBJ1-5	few	TGTGCCAGCAGTGTCCAGGGTAGCAATCAGCCCCAGCATTTT	CASSVQGSNQPQHF
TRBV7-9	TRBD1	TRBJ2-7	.	TGTGCCAGCAGCTGGGGACAGGGAAGCTACGAGCAGTACTTC	CASSWGQGSYEQYF
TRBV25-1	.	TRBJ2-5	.	TGTGCCAGCAGTGAGGGGGGAATTAAGTACCAAGAGACCCAGTACTTC	CASSEGGIKYQETQYF
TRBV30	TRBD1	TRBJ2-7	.	TGTGCCTGGAGAATGGGACAGGGGGCGCGCGAGCAGTACTTC	CAWRMGQGAREQYF
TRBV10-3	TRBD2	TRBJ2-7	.	TGTGCCATCAGTGAGTCGTTGGTGCTAGCGGGCACCAAAGGATACGAGCAGTACTTC	CAISESLVLAGTKGYEQYF
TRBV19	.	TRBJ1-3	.	TGTGCCAGTAGCCCACAGGTCCTCTCTGGAAACACCATATATTTT	CASSPQVLSGNTIYF
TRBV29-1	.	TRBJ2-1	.	TGCAGCGTTGTCAGGGGAGAGCCCTTCAATGAGCAGTTCTTC	CSVVRGEPFNEQFF
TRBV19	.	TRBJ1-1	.	TGTGCCAGTAGTCATCTCGGGGGGGGTGAAACTGAAGCTTTCTTT	CASSHLGGGETEAFF
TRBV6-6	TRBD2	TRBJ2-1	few	TGTGCCAGCAGTGGTATAGCGGGGTTGTACAATGAGCAGTTCTTC	CASSGIAGLYNEQFF
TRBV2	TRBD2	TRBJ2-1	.	TGTGCCAGCAGAGGGACTAGCGGGGGGCTGTACAATGAGCAGTTCTTC	CASRGTSGGLYNEQFF